Listed here are 15 T cell receptor beta chains from one sample, sequenced in a study of cytomegalovirus exposure and HLA in healthy donors. The PCR ran on 60 Vbeta and 13 Jbeta primers. Only in-frame clones appear in the TCRdb table, and some are missing; sequencing was by immunoSEQ multiplex PCR. The sample lists about 120,000 clones; 79% were seen once. The sample taken for sequencing was PBMCs. The source is a man between 18 and 29 years old in good health and CMV-seronegative.

V is TRBV7-9 and J is TRBJ2-2; D uncertain. V lost 1 base, J lost 5 bases, and 11 bases lay in between. The CDR3 spans 15 residues. From germline, CDR1 is SEHNR and CDR2 FQNEAQ (reference sequence). CDR3 in amino acids: CASSLEVAGTGELFF. CDR3 nucleotides: TGTGCCAGCAGCTTAGAGGTGGCAGGTACCGGGGAGCTGTTTTTT.

The chain joins TRBV2 to TRBJ2-5, with TRBD2 matching 11 bases. J was trimmed by 8 bases and V by 0 bases; bases with no gene match: 14. The germline V gene encodes CDR1 SNHLY and CDR2 FYNNEI. This CDR3 comprises 18 residues. The CDR3 bases are TGTGCCAGCAGTGAAGCGCATAGAATAGCGGGAGGGGGTGGTACCCAGTACTTC. Translation gives CASSEAHRIAGGGGTQYF.

This clone was detected only a few times. This chain links TRBV5-1 with TRBJ2-6; D call uncertain. V gave up 0 bases and J gave up 2 bases, with 6 bases separating them. This CDR3 has 15 amino acids. Germline CDR1 and CDR2: SGHRS and YFSETQ. CDR3 coding DNA: TGCGCCAGCAGCTTGGGGCAGGCTGGGGCCAACGTCCTGACTTTC. Translation: CASSLGQAGANVLTF.

In its sample, this clone was seen once. The chain employs TRBV29-1 and TRBJ2-3; possibly TRBD2 for D (6 bases). The V gene lost 4 bases and the J gene lost 6 bases, with 17 bases spanning the gap. CDR3 size: 14 residues. Germline CDR1 reads SQVTM; CDR2 reads ANQGSEA. The CDR3 here is CSVATGTFPDTQYF. DNA for the CDR3: TGCAGCGTTGCTACCGGGACTTTCCCTGATACGCAGTATTTT.

The J gene is TRBJ2-5, the V gene TRBV7-2; D is perhaps TRBD1 (6 bases). The length of the CDR3 is 15 residues. Trimming shortened V by 5 bases and J by 9 bases, and 22 bases separated the two germline ends. Per germline, CDR1 SGHTA and CDR2 FQGNSA. In DNA form, the CDR3 reads TGTGCCAGCAGCCCATCGAAGGGGGTTCCGGAGGCCCAGTACTTC. Its translation is CASSPSKGVPEAQYF.

This chain uses TRBV7-2 with TRBJ2-5, with D uncertain. V was clipped by 5 bases and J by 4 bases, with 8 bases between them. The CDR3 spans 12 residues. Germline loops: CDR1 SGHTA, CDR2 FQGNSA. The DNA of the CDR3 is TGTGCCAGCAGCCTCCCCCCAGAGACCCAGTACTTC. Protein product: CASSLPPETQYF. The full variable domain, completed using reference TRBV7-2 and TRBJ2-5, is GAGVSQSPSNKVTEKGKDVELRCDPISGHTALYWYRQSLGQGLEFLIYFQGNSAPDKSGLPSDRFSAERTGGSVSTLTIQRTQQEDSAVYLCASSLPPETQYFGPGTRLLVL.

The chain uses TRBV7-8 and TRBJ1-5, with 8 positions matching TRBD1. The CDR3 covers 15 residues. The trim removed 5 bases at V and 1 base at J, leaving 4 bases unmatched. Germline V gene lookup returns CDR1 SGHVS and CDR2 FQNEAQ. Written as DNA, the CDR3 is TGTGCCAGCAGCACCCAGGGGGCGAGCAATCAGCCCCAGCATTTT. Translation gives CASSTQGASNQPQHF.

The V and J genes are TRBV29-1 and TRBJ1-1; unclear D gene. Germline V gives CDR1 SQVTM, CDR2 ANQGSEA. Deletions cut 1 base from V and 1 base from J, with 7 bases between. The CDR3 runs to 13 residues. The CDR3 coding sequence is TGCAGCGTTGAAGGGTTGGCGAACACTGAAGCTTTCTTT. Protein product: CSVEGLANTEAFF.

The genes are TRBV7-3 and TRBJ2-1, with TRBD2 matching over 10 bases. Germline lookup yields CDR1 SGHTA and CDR2 FQGTGA. CDR3 length equals 15 residues. The V and J ends lost 6 bases and 4 bases, in that order; junction bases with no gene match: 6. The CDR3 coding sequence is TGTGCCAGCAGTGCGACTAGCGGGCCTTACAATGAGCAGTTCTTC. It specifies CASSATSGPYNEQFF.

V usage is TRBV7-8 and J usage is TRBJ2-7, with D possibly being TRBD1 (5 bases). Trimming stripped 2 bases from V and 6 bases from J, with 14 bases between. The CDR3 is 14 residues long. Germline-derived CDR1 and CDR2 are SGHVS and FQNEAQ. This CDR3 is CASSLNRLRGEQYF. In DNA form, the CDR3 reads TGTGCCAGCAGCTTAAATAGGTTAAGGGGCGAGCAGTACTTC. Complete variable domain (other parts from reference TRBV7-8 and TRBJ2-7): GAGVSQSPRYKVAKRGQDVALRCDPISGHVSLFWYQQALGQGPEFLTYFQNEAQLDKSGLPSDRFFAERPEGSVSTLKIQRTQQEDSAVYLCASSLNRLRGEQYFGPGTRLTVT.

This clone appeared a single time. V usage is TRBV5-6 and J usage is TRBJ2-5, with D possibly being TRBD1 (5 bases). V was shortened by 7 bases and J by 5 bases, with 15 bases between the two germline ends. The CDR3 extends over 13 amino acids. Per germline, CDR1 SGHDT and CDR2 YYEEEE. The CDR3 DNA is TGTGCCAGCCGAGACAGTCTTCTCGAGACCCAGTACTTC. As protein: CASRDSLLETQYF.

J is TRBJ1-2 and V is TRBV10-3; TRBD1 matches at 7 bases. Germline values: CDR1 ENHRY, CDR2 SYGVKD. J was trimmed by 4 bases and V by 3 bases; bases with no gene match: 11. The length of the CDR3 is 16 residues. CDR3 nucleotide sequence: TGTGCCATCAGTGACTCCCCAGGGGGGCTTAGCTATGGCTACACCTTC. This sequence encodes CAISDSPGGLSYGYTF.

This clone was counted a few times. The chain links TRBV2 to TRBJ1-5; TRBD1 agrees at 7 bases. This CDR3 has 14 residues. V lost 10 bases, J lost 2 bases, and 8 bases stayed unmatched. Germline V CDR1 and CDR2: SNHLY, FYNNEI. The CDR3 spells CATTGARGNQPQHF. The CDR3 coding sequence is TGTGCCACCACAGGGGCGCGGGGCAATCAGCCCCAGCATTTT.

The chain joins TRBV28 to TRBJ2-1, with 13 bases aligning to TRBD2. The CDR3 loop spans 19 amino acids. J lost 1 base, V lost 6 bases, and 12 bases had no gene match. CDR1 is MDHEN, CDR2 SYDVKM, per germline. CDR3 region: CASSPGLAGEAGSYNEQFF. CDR3 nucleotides: TGTGCCAGCAGCCCTGGACTAGCGGGAGAAGCAGGGTCCTACAATGAGCAGTTCTTC.

V gene TRBV28 combines with J gene TRBJ2-1; the D is unclear. The V gene lost 5 bases and the J gene lost 11 bases, with 10 bases spanning the gap. Germline CDR1 MDHEN, CDR2 SYDVKM. The CDR3 is made up of 11 amino acids. CDR3 amino acids: CASSQPRKQFF. DNA of the CDR3: TGTGCCAGCAGTCAACCTAGAAAGCAGTTCTTC. The complete variable domain, with remaining parts taken from reference TRBV28 and TRBJ2-1, reads DVKVTQSSRYLVKRTGEKVFLECVQDMDHENMFWYRQDPGLGLRLIYFSYDVKMKEKGDIPEGYSVSREKKERFSLILESASTNQTSMYLCASSQPRKQFFGPGTRLTVL.